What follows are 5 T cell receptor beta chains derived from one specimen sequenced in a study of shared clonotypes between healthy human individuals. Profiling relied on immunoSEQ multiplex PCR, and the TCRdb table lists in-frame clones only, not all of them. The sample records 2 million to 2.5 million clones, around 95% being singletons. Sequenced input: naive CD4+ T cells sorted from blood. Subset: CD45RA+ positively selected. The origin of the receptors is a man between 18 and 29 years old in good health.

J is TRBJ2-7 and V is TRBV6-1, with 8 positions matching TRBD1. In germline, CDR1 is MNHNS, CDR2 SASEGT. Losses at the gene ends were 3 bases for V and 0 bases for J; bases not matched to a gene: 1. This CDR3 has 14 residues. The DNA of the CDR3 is TGTGCCAGCAGTGAGGACAGGGCCTCCTACGAGCAGTACTTC. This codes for CASSEDRASYEQYF.

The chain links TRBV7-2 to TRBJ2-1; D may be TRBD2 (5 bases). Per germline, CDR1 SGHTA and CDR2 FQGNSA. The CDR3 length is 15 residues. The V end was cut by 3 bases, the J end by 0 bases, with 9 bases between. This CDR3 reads CASSFPGISYNEQFF. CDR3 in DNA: TGTGCCAGCAGCTTCCCCGGGATCTCCTACAATGAGCAGTTCTTC.

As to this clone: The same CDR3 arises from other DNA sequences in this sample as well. The DNA of the CDR3 is TGTGCCAGCAGCGGTACTAGAGGAGAGACCCAGTACTTC. Residues: CASSGTRGETQYF. This chain uses TRBV9 with TRBJ2-5; perhaps TRBD2 as D (5 bases). Trimming removed 3 bases at V and 4 bases at J, with 10 bases between. The germline V gene encodes CDR1 SGDLS and CDR2 YYNGEE. The CDR3 is made up of 13 amino acids.

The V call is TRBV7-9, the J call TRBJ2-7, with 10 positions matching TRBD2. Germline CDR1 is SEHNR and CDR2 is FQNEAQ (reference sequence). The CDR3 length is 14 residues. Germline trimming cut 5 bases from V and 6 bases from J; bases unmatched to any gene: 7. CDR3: CASSGTSGIGEQYF. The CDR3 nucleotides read TGTGCCAGCAGCGGTACTAGCGGGATTGGCGAGCAGTACTTC.

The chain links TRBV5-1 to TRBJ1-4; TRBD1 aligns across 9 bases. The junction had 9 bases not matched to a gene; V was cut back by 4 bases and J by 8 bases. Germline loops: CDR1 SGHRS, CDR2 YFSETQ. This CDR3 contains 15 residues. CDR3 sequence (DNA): TGCGCCAGCAGCCCGGGGACAGGGATCGAGGAAAAACTGTTTTTT. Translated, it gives CASSPGTGIEEKLFF.